These 7 T cell receptor beta chains share one sample of origin, sequenced in a study of control samples from healthy donors and cancer patients. Sequencing was performed with immunoSEQ multiplex PCR; in TCRdb, only in-frame clones are kept and a portion is missing. The sample consists of roughly 120,000 clones, about 95% of them appearing once. The material sequenced was blood. The source of these receptors is a man between 25 and 39 years old in good health.

Written as DNA, the CDR3 is TGTGCCAGCAGCTTAAAGGCCGGACGATTCACTTCTTCCTACGAGCAGTACTTC. Protein product: CASSLKAGRFTSSYEQYF. This chain joins TRBV7-2 and TRBJ2-7; no clear D. V lost 2 bases to trimming and J lost 1 base, with 21 bases between them. Germline V gives CDR1 SGHTA, CDR2 FQGNSA. CDR3 size: 18 residues.

The chain combines TRBV6-5 with TRBJ1-3, with D hard to call. CDR1 and CDR2 (germline): MNHEY, SVGAGI. The CDR3 sequence is 15 residues long. Between the trimmed V and J ends, which lost 5 bases and 4 bases, there was a span of 15 bases. In DNA form, the CDR3 reads TGTGCCAGCAGTCCCACCCCGGGGAAGGGAAACACCATATATTTT. Protein: CASSPTPGKGNTIYF.

The CDR3 region has the DNA TGTGCCAGCAGCTTGTTAGGAGGGGGCCGGGAGACCCAGTACTTC. Translating gives CASSLLGGGRETQYF. J is TRBJ2-5 and V is TRBV5-5, with a possible D match to TRBD1 (7 bases). There are 15 residues in the CDR3. V lost 1 base, J lost 5 bases, and 15 bases lay in between. The germline V gene encodes CDR1 SGHKS and CDR2 YYEKEE (reference sequence).

The rearrangement uses TRBV10-2 and TRBJ2-1, with TRBD2 identical over 12 bases. CDR3 size: 17 residues. V shed 6 bases and J 7 bases; nucleotides not matched to a gene: 13. The V gene's germline CDR1 is WSHSY and CDR2 SAAADI. The CDR3 region is CASRDLAGGPSGNEQFF. The CDR3 bases are TGCGCCAGCAGAGACCTAGCGGGGGGGCCTAGTGGGAATGAGCAGTTCTTC.

Comments on this clone: Other DNA sequences from this sample encode an identical CDR3 as well. J is TRBJ1-2 and V is TRBV3-1 (or the pseudogene TRBV3-2); perhaps TRBD1 as D (5 bases). Trimming took 6 bases from V and 1 from J, leaving 9 bases between them. This CDR3 comprises 13 residues. CDR1 and CDR2 (germline): LGHDT, YNNKEL (reference sequence). The CDR3 region is CASSRGGNYGYTF. Here the CDR3 DNA reads TGTGCCAGCAGTCGTGGGGGTAACTATGGCTACACCTTC.

This chain uses TRBV6-6 with TRBJ2-1; 7 bases map to TRBD2. Germline-derived CDR1 and CDR2 are MNHNY and SVGAGI (reference sequence). The CDR3 runs 14 residues. The V gene end was trimmed by 4 bases and the J gene end by 1 base; junction bases not matched to a gene: 1. The CDR3 DNA reads TGTGCCAGCAGTTTGCGGGGGTCCTACAATGAGCAGTTCTTC. Translation: CASSLRGSYNEQFF.

This sequence joins TRBV5-1 and TRBJ1-2, with D possibly matching TRBD1 (5 bases). Germline CDR1 reads SGHRS; CDR2 reads YFSETQ. The CDR3 is made up of 13 amino acids. Trimming removed 4 bases from V and 8 bases from J, with 15 bases in between. In DNA, the CDR3 is TGCGCCAGCAGCCTCCGGGACTTCTTGGGCTACACCTTC. Its protein is CASSLRDFLGYTF.